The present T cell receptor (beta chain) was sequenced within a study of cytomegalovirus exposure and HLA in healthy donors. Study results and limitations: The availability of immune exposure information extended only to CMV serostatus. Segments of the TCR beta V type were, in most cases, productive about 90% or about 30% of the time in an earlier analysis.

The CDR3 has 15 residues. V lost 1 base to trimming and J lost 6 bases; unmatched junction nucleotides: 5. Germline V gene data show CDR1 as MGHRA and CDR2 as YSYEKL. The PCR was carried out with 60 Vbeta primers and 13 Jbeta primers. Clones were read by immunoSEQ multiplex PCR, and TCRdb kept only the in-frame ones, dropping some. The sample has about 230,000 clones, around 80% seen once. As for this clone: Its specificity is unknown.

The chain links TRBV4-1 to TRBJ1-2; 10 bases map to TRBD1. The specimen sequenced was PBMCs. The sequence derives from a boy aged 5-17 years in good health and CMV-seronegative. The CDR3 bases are TGCGCCAGCAGCCAAGTCGAAGGGACAGGGGATGGCTACACCTTC. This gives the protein CASSQVEGTGDGYTF.